This T cell receptor (beta chain) was sequenced during a study of CD8+ T cells in alopecia areata. The V end lost 7 bases, the J end lost 2 bases, and 5 bases lay between the germline ends. Germline values: CDR1 SEHNR, CDR2 FQNEAQ (reference sequence). There are 11 residues in the CDR3. Treatment: oral pan-JAK inhibitor, 5-10 mg twice daily. This clone turned up a few times. cDNA reverse transcribed from extracted RNA served as the sequencing template. Clones were sequenced by immunoSEQ multiplex PCR, and TCRdb holds only the in-frame ones, with some missing. The sample yields about 180,000 clones, roughly 50% seen once.

This receptor was obtained from a human donor with alopecia areata. The V and J genes are TRBV7-9 and TRBJ1-2; no firm D call. The material was CD8+ T cells sorted from blood, obtained at week 24, from a patient treated with tofacitinib. The CDR3 region has the DNA TGTGCCAGCAACACGAACTATGGCTACACCTTC. As protein: CASNTNYGYTF.